The entry below gives a single TCR beta chain sequence along with its context. Original handling: Reference gene primer amplification yielded estimated nucleated cell counts. This table comes from immunoSEQ multiplex PCR, and its TCRdb copy is limited to in-frame clones, with some not included. V and J calls and clone size are those listed in that table; D and trimming were worked out from the DNA. The data hold 200,000 to 250,000 clones, with just over 85% observed a single time. The study drew participants aged about 18 to 89 years from 24 US areas. The entry originates in a study of blood T cell repertoires in COVID-19. Study details: Sites in the United States, Italy and Spain provided acute and convalescent COVID-19 samples. In each case, the material was cDNA or gDNA derived from T cells, B-cell-depleted T cells, or PBMCs.

The CDR3 has 13 residues. The V gene's germline CDR1 is SNHLY and CDR2 FYNNEI. The V end lost 7 bases, the J end lost 6 bases, and 15 bases lay between the germline ends. This receptor was taken from a woman aged 40 to 49 with acute COVID-19. The chain has TRBV2 and TRBJ1-1; D is unclear. Sequencing was done on a sample of PBMCs or T cells enriched from blood (not recorded which). CDR3 nucleotides: TGTGCCAGCAACGGCCCCCCGGAGCCTGAAGCTTTCTTT. Its translation is CASNGPPEPEAFF.